This T cell receptor (beta chain) was observed in a study of technical replicates of blood from a handful of donors. Clones were sequenced by immunoSEQ multiplex PCR, and TCRdb holds only the in-frame ones, with some missing. The sample gives under 90,000 clones, 85% to 95% of which show up once; roughly 0.25% is in the top ten. The CDR3 loop spans 12 amino acids. CDR1 and CDR2 (germline): MNHEY, SVGAGI. J lost 12 bases, V lost 5 bases, and 6 bases had no gene match. This clonotype was obtained from a human donor in good health. This chain links TRBV6-5 with TRBJ2-1; 8 nucleotides align to TRBD1. Sequencing was done on a sample of T cells isolated from PBMCs. The CDR3 nucleotides read TGTGCCAGCAGTGGGACAGGCTTAGGGCAGTTCTTC. This encodes CASSGTGLGQFF.